Described below is a single T cell receptor (beta chain) sequence and its context. Its antigen remains unknown. As for time point: late sampling 161 to 241 days after vaccination in a few convalescent patients. Stated treatment: 10-day PBMC culture with coronavirus spike peptide pools or control peptides (ViraFEST assay). ViraFEST expanded antigen-specific T cells with peptide pools, then sequenced TCRs. In this cohort, PCR tests turned positive between March and December 2020, predating US Alpha, Beta and Delta variants. V gave up 3 bases and J gave up 4 bases; unmatched junction bases: 4. Germline values: CDR1 SGHTA, CDR2 FQGTGA. The CDR3 runs to 14 residues. The data stem from a study of vaccination and CD4 T cells after COVID-19. At the level of the study: Every culture used as a control got a CEFX pool, an HIV-1 Nef pool, or no peptide.

An Oncomine TCR Beta short-read assay was used to sequence the DNA from cultured CD4+ T cells. Researchers extracted genomic DNA from CD4+ T cells that had been cultured. TCRdb re-derived calls from the PCR reads in MiXCR, one entry per CDR3 protein. The top ten hold about 5% of the sample, which has more than 20,000 distinct CDR3 sequences, 41% seen once. The TCR comes from a human donor who had recovered from COVID-19. The J gene is TRBJ1-1, the V gene TRBV7-3, with 8 bases matching TRBD1. The source material was CD4+ T cells from blood, cultured in vitro, sampled about 7 months after SARS-CoV-2 vaccination. The CDR3 nucleotides are TGTGCCAGCAGCTTTGACAGGGGTGGCACTGAAGCTTTCTTT. It is translated as CASSFDRGGTEAFF.